What follows are 32 T cell receptor beta chains derived from one specimen sequenced in a study of shared clonotypes between healthy human individuals (dated by TCRdb to 2018 to 2020). Libraries came from the immunoSEQ multiplex PCR assay. TCRdb holds this immuneACCESS table with in-frame rearrangements only. Some clones are missing; in checked studies, unresolved V genes explain under half, and the rest has no known cause. The sample table shows approximately 1,000,000 clones, and 75% to 80% are seen once. Clones ranked in the top ten supply approximately 0.52% of the sample. The source material was memory CD4+ T cells from PBMCs. Taken with the paper, the label for cell subset or site translates to: CD45RA-negative fraction. The source is a man aged 18-30 years in good health. Some clones in this sample may be carry-over from other donors' samples.

The chain combines TRBV7-3 with TRBJ2-5, with D possibly matching TRBD2 (6 bases). V lost 4 bases, J lost 5 bases, and 11 bases lay in between. The CDR3 contains 13 residues. Germline CDR1 is SGHTA and CDR2 is FQGTGA. CDR3 region: CASSSSGGETQYF. The DNA of the CDR3 is TGTGCCAGCAGCTCTTCTGGGGGGGAGACCCAGTACTTC.

The chain links TRBV11-2 to TRBJ1-1; D is unclear. This CDR3 is built from 14 residues. Deletions cut 3 bases from V and 1 base from J, with 9 bases between. Per the germline V gene, CDR1 is SGHAT and CDR2 is FQNNGV. This CDR3 is CASSFGVSNTEAFF. The DNA of the CDR3 is TGTGCCAGCAGCTTCGGGGTCTCGAACACTGAAGCTTTCTTT.

The V gene is TRBV5-1, the J gene TRBJ1-2; no firm D call. Trimming removed 2 bases at V and 0 bases at J, with 14 bases between. The CDR3 is 16 amino acids. Germline CDR1 and CDR2: SGHRS and YFSETQ. CDR3 nucleotide sequence: TGCGCCAGCAGCTTCTCTTTAGCCAATACTAACTATGGCTACACCTTC. Translating it yields CASSFSLANTNYGYTF.

As concerns this clone: Other DNA sequences within the sample encode an identical CDR3. V is TRBV5-4 and J is TRBJ1-2; D unresolved. Trimming took 3 bases from V and 4 from J, leaving 7 bases between them. CDR3 length: 12 residues. The V gene's germline CDR1 is SGHNT and CDR2 YYREEE (reference sequence). This chain's CDR3 is CASSSDFYGYTF. As DNA, the CDR3 is TGTGCCAGCAGCTCCGACTTCTATGGCTACACCTTC.

The chain employs TRBV5-4 and TRBJ2-7, with 10 bases that match TRBD1. The trim removed 2 bases at V and 2 bases at J, leaving 4 bases unmatched. Per the germline V gene, CDR1 is SGHNT and CDR2 is YYREEE (reference sequence). CDR3 length equals 15 residues. The CDR3: CASSLGQGGAYEQYF. The CDR3 DNA follows: TGTGCCAGCAGCTTAGGACAGGGGGGAGCCTACGAGCAGTACTTC. The full variable domain, with the rest looked up from reference TRBV5-4 and TRBJ2-7, is ETGVTQSPTHLIKTRGQQVTLRCSSQSGHNTVSWYQQALGQGPQFIFQYYREEENGRGNFPPRFSGLQFPNYSSELNVNALELDDSALYLCASSLGQGGAYEQYFGPGTRLTVT.

The chain uses TRBV7-3 and TRBJ2-7; the D is unclear. Germline V gives CDR1 SGHTA, CDR2 FQGTGA. CDR3 length equals 13 residues. The ends were cut back, 2 bases at V and 3 bases at J, with 8 bases in the middle. DNA for the CDR3: TGTGCCAGCAGCTTATTTGTTGACTACGAGCAGTACTTC. It yields the protein CASSLFVDYEQYF.

The chain uses TRBV18 and TRBJ2-1; TRBD2 aligns across 8 bases. The ends lost 3 bases at V and 9 bases at J; junction bases unmatched: 7. The germline V gene encodes CDR1 KGHSH and CDR2 LQKENI. This CDR3 has 14 residues. Written as DNA, the CDR3 is TGTGCCAGCTCACCCCCGGCGGGAGGAGGTGAGCAGTTCTTC. Encoded protein: CASSPPAGGGEQFF. Variable domain in full (rest from reference TRBV18 and TRBJ2-1): NAGVMQNPRHLVRRRGQEARLRCSPMKGHSHVYWYRQLPEEGLKFMVYLQKENIIDESGMPKERFSAEFPKEGPSILRIQQVVRGDSAAYFCASSPPAGGGEQFFGPGTRLTVL.

The chain recombines TRBV7-2 with TRBJ2-3; TRBD2 matches 9 bases. Losses at the gene ends were 8 bases for V and 3 bases for J; bases not matched to a gene: 12. CDR3 length: 16 amino acids. Per the germline V gene, CDR1 is SGHTA and CDR2 is FQGNSA. In DNA, the CDR3 is TGTGCCAGCGGGAGAGTAGCGGGAGCGACAACAGATACGCAGTATTTT. This codes for CASGRVAGATTDTQYF.

CDR3 bases: TGTGCCAGCAGCTTTACAGGGGCAGGGGAGCAGTACTTC. It codes for CASSFTGAGEQYF. The chain recombines TRBV11-3 with TRBJ2-7; 7 bases match TRBD1. There are 13 residues in the CDR3. V lost 3 bases and J lost 7; bases outside the gene matches: 6. Germline CDR1 is SGHNT and CDR2 is YENEEA.

Only one count was recorded for this clone. The chain links TRBV6-6 to TRBJ1-3; D is unclear. CDR3 length: 13 amino acids. Trimming pared 8 bases from V and 8 bases from J, leaving 16 bases between. Germline-derived CDR1 and CDR2 are MNHNY and SVGAGI (reference sequence). Here the CDR3 reads CASGQTTGDTIYF. The CDR3 DNA reads TGTGCCAGCGGCCAAACGACCGGGGACACCATATATTTT.

This clone was recorded a few times. The same CDR3 is also encoded by other DNA sequences in this sample. The rearrangement uses TRBV28 and TRBJ2-7; D is unresolved. The CDR3 has 11 amino acids. Germline V gives CDR1 MDHEN, CDR2 SYDVKM. The germline V and J ends were trimmed by 6 bases and 2 bases, with 5 bases remaining between them. The CDR3 loop reads CASRRAYEQYF. Here the CDR3 DNA reads TGTGCCAGCAGGCGTGCCTACGAGCAGTACTTC.

Only one count was recorded for this clone. The gene calls are TRBV7-9 and TRBJ2-7; 7 positions agree with TRBD2. CDR3 length: 16 amino acids. After removal of 5 bases from V and 4 bases from J, the junction contained 14 bases not matched to a gene. Germline CDR1 reads SEHNR; CDR2 reads FQNEAQ (reference sequence). The chain's CDR3 is CASSGGGPTRLYEQYF. The CDR3 DNA follows: TGTGCCAGCAGCGGGGGGGGACCCACTCGACTATACGAGCAGTACTTC.

The chain employs TRBV7-8 and TRBJ2-7; TRBD2 agrees at 8 bases. Germline CDR1 is SGHVS and CDR2 is FQNEAQ. This CDR3 contains 15 residues. After removal of 5 bases from V and 4 bases from J, the junction contained 10 bases not matched to a gene. CDR3 sequence: CASSRLGGGRYEQYF. The CDR3 bases are TGTGCCAGCAGCCGCCTCGGGGGGGGGCGATACGAGCAGTACTTC.

Only a few counts were recorded for this clone. The chain couples TRBV5-1 to TRBJ1-1; possibly TRBD1 for D (6 bases). This CDR3 is built from 15 residues. With 0 bases removed from V and 0 bases from J, the gap between germline ends came to 9 bases. CDR1 SGHRS and CDR2 YFSETQ come from the germline V gene. CDR3 in DNA: TGCGCCAGCAGCTTGGTTGGACAGATGAACACTGAAGCTTTCTTT. It translates to CASSLVGQMNTEAFF.

This chain connects TRBV27 to TRBJ1-5; D is ambiguous. Deletions cut 5 bases from V and 5 bases from J, with 13 bases between. The CDR3 sequence is 14 residues long. Germline V gives CDR1 MNHEY, CDR2 SMNVEV (reference sequence). CDR3: CASSPGLLDQPQHF. The CDR3 DNA is TGTGCCAGCAGTCCCGGACTCCTAGATCAGCCCCAGCATTTT.

Comments on this clone: The same CDR3 is also encoded by other DNA sequences in this sample. The rearrangement uses TRBV5-1 and TRBJ2-5; D gene unclear. V dropped 2 bases and J dropped 3 bases, with 11 bases sitting between them. The CDR3 consists of 14 residues. CDR1 and CDR2 (germline): SGHRS, YFSETQ. Written as DNA, the CDR3 is TGCGCCAGCAGCTTTGTAGCTGGAGAAGAGACCCAGTACTTC. Protein sequence: CASSFVAGEETQYF.

J is TRBJ1-3 and V is TRBV4-3, with a weak D call TRBD1 (5 bases). CDR3 length: 16 amino acids. The ends were cut back, 1 base at V and 4 bases at J, with 14 bases in the middle. Germline CDR1 and CDR2: LGHNA and YSLEER. In nucleotides, the CDR3 is TGCGCCAGCAGCCAAGGCCGCGGGGCCCGGGGAAACACCATATATTTT. Translating gives CASSQGRGARGNTIYF.

The J gene is TRBJ2-1, the V gene TRBV11-2; 8 bases line up with TRBD2. The V gene end was trimmed by 5 bases and the J gene end by 5 bases; junction bases not matched to a gene: 11. There are 16 residues in the CDR3. Germline-derived CDR1 and CDR2 are SGHAT and FQNNGV. CDR3 sequence: CASSPPRREANNEQFF. CDR3 in DNA: TGTGCCAGCAGCCCCCCTCGGCGGGAGGCCAACAATGAGCAGTTCTTC.

To note about this clone: At one end, the junction sequence differs from germline, possibly due to a read error. The chain joins TRBV2 to TRBJ2-7, with 11 bases fitting TRBD1. Germline CDR1 SNHLY, CDR2 FYNNEI. The CDR3 spans 13 residues. CDR3 residues: CASSRDRGTNAPF. CDR3 coding DNA: TGTGCCAGCAGCCGGGACAGGGGGACCAACGCGCCCTTC.

This chain links TRBV2 with TRBJ1-2, with D tentatively TRBD1 (6 bases). Germline V gives CDR1 SNHLY, CDR2 FYNNEI. V was cut by 7 bases and J by 5 bases, with 11 bases left in between. The CDR3 has 12 residues. The CDR3 loop reads CASKTGVYGYTF. In DNA, the CDR3 is TGTGCCAGCAAGACAGGAGTTTATGGCTACACCTTC.

This clone was seen only once. The gene calls are TRBV5-1 and TRBJ1-5, with 8 positions matching TRBD1. Germline V gene sequence: CDR1 SGHRS, CDR2 YFSETQ. The CDR3 loop spans 16 amino acids. The V gene end was trimmed by 3 bases and the J gene end by 4 bases; junction bases not matched to a gene: 9. CDR3 sequence reads: CASSSPGTGGNQPQHF. The CDR3 DNA reads TGCGCCAGCAGCTCCCCCGGGACAGGAGGAAATCAGCCCCAGCATTTT.

V is TRBV7-2 and J is TRBJ2-1; 7 bases are a match to TRBD2. The CDR3 loop spans 16 amino acids. The junction had 6 bases not matched to a gene; V was cut back by 2 bases and J by 2 bases. Germline values: CDR1 SGHTA, CDR2 FQGNSA. CDR3 region: CASSLSAGVTYNEQFF. The CDR3 DNA sequence: TGTGCCAGCAGCTTATCCGCGGGAGTAACCTACAATGAGCAGTTCTTC.

The chain carries TRBV5-4 and TRBJ2-2; 9 bases agree with TRBD1. CDR3 size: 16 residues. Germline V gene sequence: CDR1 SGHNT, CDR2 YYREEE (reference sequence). With 4 bases clipped from V and 4 bases from J, the junction kept 8 bases outside the gene matches. The CDR3 DNA follows: TGTGCCAGCAGCGCCGGGACAGGGAGGGGCACCGGGGAGCTGTTTTTT. Protein: CASSAGTGRGTGELFF. The full variable domain, rest sourced from reference TRBV5-4 and TRBJ2-2, is ETGVTQSPTHLIKTRGQQVTLRCSSQSGHNTVSWYQQALGQGPQFIFQYYREEENGRGNFPPRFSGLQFPNYSSELNVNALELDDSALYLCASSAGTGRGTGELFFGEGSRLTVL.

This clone was seen a handful of times. The V call is TRBV2, the J call TRBJ2-7; D not resolved. The CDR3 totals 14 residues. V shed 7 bases and J shed 0 bases, with 13 bases lying between them. CDR1 is SNHLY and CDR2 is FYNNEI in the germline V gene. This CDR3 is CASNPLGGSYEQYF. CDR3 in DNA: TGTGCCAGCAACCCCCTCGGCGGCTCCTACGAGCAGTACTTC.

To note about this clone: Different DNA sequences within this sample yield the same CDR3. This chain uses TRBV30 with TRBJ1-6, with a weak D call TRBD1 (5 bases). This CDR3 is 14 amino acids long. V lost 0 bases and J 7 bases, leaving 10 bases between the germline ends. Germline CDR1 and CDR2: GTSNPN and SVGIG (reference sequence). The DNA of the CDR3 is TGTGCCTGGAGTGTCGGCGGGGGAAATTCACCCCTCCACTTT. This gives the protein CAWSVGGGNSPLHF.

The chain carries TRBV7-2 and TRBJ2-7; 11 bases map to TRBD2. The length of the CDR3 is 17 residues. In germline, CDR1 is SGHTA, CDR2 FQGNSA. The J segment lost 4 bases and the V segment lost 1 base, leaving 9 bases of the junction unmatched. The CDR3 sequence is CASSLGYSGRARYEQYF. CDR3 in DNA: TGTGCCAGCAGCTTAGGCTATAGCGGGAGGGCCCGGTACGAGCAGTACTTC.

This clone was seen at least ten times. The J gene is TRBJ2-2, the V gene TRBV19; no clear D gene. This CDR3 has 15 amino acids. The V gene lost 5 bases and the J gene lost 1 base, with 11 bases spanning the gap. Germline V gene data show CDR1 as LNHDA and CDR2 as SQIVND (reference sequence). The CDR3 sequence: CASSSPARNTGELFF. CDR3 in DNA: TGTGCCAGTAGTTCCCCCGCAAGGAACACCGGGGAGCTGTTTTTT.

This chain uses TRBV19 with TRBJ2-7; 11 bases are a match to TRBD2. V lost 7 bases, J lost 2 bases, and 7 bases stayed unmatched. Germline CDR1 is LNHDA and CDR2 is SQIVND (reference sequence). The CDR3 consists of 15 residues. The CDR3 loop reads CASNPGTSGTYEQYF. CDR3 in DNA: TGTGCCAGTAACCCCGGGACTAGCGGTACCTACGAGCAGTACTTC.

This clone was observed a handful of times. V usage is TRBV10-3 and J usage is TRBJ2-1; TRBD1 matches 11 bases. Looked up from germline, CDR1 is ENHRY and CDR2 is SYGVKD. The V and J ends lost 2 bases and 8 bases, in that order; junction bases with no gene match: 5. The CDR3 covers 15 residues. The chain's CDR3 is CAISETGQGVDEQFF. CDR3 bases: TGTGCCATCAGTGAGACGGGACAGGGGGTGGATGAGCAGTTCTTC.

The chain is built from TRBV6-1 and TRBJ1-5; weak D call: TRBD1 (5 bases). V was shortened by 6 bases and J by 7 bases, with 13 bases between the two germline ends. The CDR3 totals 13 residues. Germline V lookup: CDR1 MNHNS, CDR2 SASEGT. The CDR3 spells CASRRGRDQPQHF. Here the CDR3 DNA reads TGTGCCAGCAGACGAGGGCGGGACCAGCCCCAGCATTTT.

This sequence joins TRBV5-4 and TRBJ2-5; 9 bases match TRBD2. The CDR3 extends over 16 amino acids. Germline lookup yields CDR1 SGHNT and CDR2 YYREEE (reference sequence). V was pared by 0 bases and J by 5 bases, with 8 bases of the junction left unmatched. The CDR3 bases are TGTGCCAGCAGCTTGGGGGGTAGCGGGAGTTTGGAGACCCAGTACTTC. Translated, it gives CASSLGGSGSLETQYF.

The chain has TRBV4-1 and TRBJ2-7; TRBD1 or TRBD2 may be the D gene (5 bases each). CDR1 and CDR2 (germline): MGHRA, YSYEKL. V lost 4 bases to trimming and J lost 1 base, with 14 bases between them. The CDR3 loop spans 15 amino acids. In nucleotides, the CDR3 is TGCGCCAGCAGCCGGGAAGGGACGGTTTCCTACGAGCAGTACTTC. Amino acids: CASSREGTVSYEQYF.